This T cell receptor beta chain was sequenced in a study of blood T cell repertoires in COVID-19. Authors' processing steps: Nucleated cell number was recorded as an estimate derived from reference gene primer amplification. The assay was immunoSEQ multiplex PCR, and TCRdb's table has in-frame clones only and misses some. V and J calls and clone size follow that table, whereas D and trimming were derived from the DNA. The sample consists of some 460,000 clones, nearly 90% of them appearing once. Looked up from germline, CDR1 is SGHAT and CDR2 is FQNNGV. The CDR3 has 14 amino acids. V lost 4 bases to trimming and J lost 7 bases; unmatched junction nucleotides: 5. Enrollees, about 18 to 90 years old, lived in 24 US areas. Participants reported their clinical history, and cohort assignment relied on those reports.

This sequence joins TRBV11-2 and TRBJ1-2, with TRBD1 matching 11 bases. The material sequenced was PBMCs or T cells enriched from blood (not recorded which). The receptor comes from a woman in her late teens or twenties with acute COVID-19. CDR3: CASSSWDRGAGYTF. DNA for the CDR3: TGTGCCAGCAGCTCCTGGGACAGGGGGGCTGGCTACACCTTC.